The 31 T cell receptor beta chains reported below all come from one sample, sequenced in a study of PD-1 blockade in classical Hodgkin lymphoma (dated by TCRdb to 2020 to 2022). The sample's time point label is to be understood as: cycle 1 day 1 (C1D1), immediately before nivolumab initiation. All trial patients had relapsed after autologous stem cell transplantation, with cohorts A, B and C differing in prior brentuximab vedotin exposure. Library preparation employed the immunoSEQ multiplex PCR assay. TCRdb limited this immuneACCESS table to in-frame rearrangements with V and J called. A share of clones is missing; checked studies link under half to unresolved V genes, and the rest is unexplained. For this sample the table gives around 40,000 clones, of which 55% to 75% were detected only once. The biggest ten clones account for approximately 3% of the sample. The sequencing here drew on peripheral blood mononuclear cells (PBMCs), taken at baseline. All receptors come from a human donor with classical Hodgkin lymphoma.

The chain employs TRBV2 and TRBJ1-4, with D unclear. Trimming cost V 2 bases and J 8 bases, with 12 bases left between them. Germline V gene sequence: CDR1 SNHLY, CDR2 FYNNEI. This CDR3 is 14 amino acids long. The chain's CDR3 is CASSESEGGEKLFF. The CDR3 coding sequence is TGTGCCAGCAGTGAAAGCGAAGGTGGGGAAAAACTGTTTTTT. The complete variable domain, with remaining parts taken from reference TRBV2 and TRBJ1-4, reads EPEVTQTPSHQVTQMGQEVILRCVPISNHLYFYWYRQILGQKVEFLVSFYNNEISEKSEIFDDQFSVERPDGSNFTLKIRSTKLEDSAMYFCASSESEGGEKLFFGSGTQLSVL.

The genes are TRBV9 and TRBJ1-2, with D possibly being TRBD1 (5 bases). Trimming took off 2 bases at V and 8 bases at J, with 13 bases between the two ends. Germline V gene data show CDR1 as SGDLS and CDR2 as YYNGEE. This CDR3 is built from 13 residues. The CDR3 sequence: CASSVEDWGGYTF. The DNA for the CDR3 is TGTGCCAGCAGCGTCGAGGACTGGGGGGGCTACACCTTC.

The rearrangement joins TRBV10-3 to TRBJ2-5; D is unresolved. The ends were cut back, 1 base at V and 3 bases at J, with 6 bases in the middle. There are 13 residues in the CDR3. Germline CDR1 and CDR2: ENHRY and SYGVKD. The CDR3 region has the DNA TGTGCCATCAGTGAGTGGTTAGAAGAGACCCAGTACTTC. This gives the protein CAISEWLEETQYF.

The genes are TRBV7-6 and TRBJ2-2; no reliable D call. This CDR3 has 17 amino acids. The germline V gene encodes CDR1 SGHVS and CDR2 FNYEAQ. V lost 1 base and J lost 0, with 12 bases in between. As DNA, the CDR3 is TGTGCCAGCAGCTTAGGAGCAGTGACCGCGAACACCGGGGAGCTGTTTTTT. Translating it yields CASSLGAVTANTGELFF.

The chain links TRBV19 to TRBJ1-5; D is undetermined. CDR1 and CDR2 from the germline V gene are LNHDA and SQIVND (reference sequence). The CDR3 extends over 15 amino acids. V lost 3 bases and J 0 bases, leaving 9 bases between the germline ends. The CDR3 loop is CASSIPGFSNQPQHF. In nucleotides, the CDR3 is TGTGCCAGTAGTATCCCGGGGTTTAGCAATCAGCCCCAGCATTTT.

The genes are TRBV9 and TRBJ2-1; possibly TRBD2 for D (5 bases). The CDR3 has 16 residues. The V end lost 3 bases, the J end lost 2 bases, and 15 bases lay between the germline ends. The germline gives CDR1 SGDLS, CDR2 YYNGEE. The DNA of the CDR3 is TGTGCCAGCAGCGAGGGAGCAGCCATAGCCTACAATGAGCAGTTCTTC. This gives the protein CASSEGAAIAYNEQFF.

The chain links TRBV6-6 to TRBJ1-4, with D unresolved. This CDR3 contains 12 residues. Looked up from germline, CDR1 is MNHNY and CDR2 is SVGAGI (reference sequence). Trimming shortened V by 8 bases and J by 6 bases, and 10 bases separated the two germline ends. CDR3 sequence (DNA): TGTGCCAGCCGGACGGCCGATGAAAAACTGTTTTTT. Its protein product is CASRTADEKLFF.

The V call is TRBV28, the J call TRBJ2-7, with 10 bases fitting TRBD2. CDR1 and CDR2 from the germline V gene are MDHEN and SYDVKM. The CDR3 sequence is 17 residues long. V dropped 2 bases and J dropped 5; count of bases not matched to a gene: 12. In nucleotides, the CDR3 is TGTGCCAGCAGTTTAATGAGTTGGCTAGCGGGAGAACACGAGCAGTACTTC. It yields the protein CASSLMSWLAGEHEQYF.

J is TRBJ2-1 and V is TRBV4-2; TRBD2 matches at 7 bases. Germline V gives CDR1 LGHNA, CDR2 YNFKEQ. V lost 0 bases, J lost 15 bases, and 11 bases stayed unmatched. The CDR3 length is 14 residues. The CDR3 sequence is CASSQEGRVPERFF. The CDR3 bases are TGTGCCAGCAGCCAAGAGGGGAGGGTTCCCGAGAGGTTCTTC.

CDR3 bases: TGTGCCAGCAGCGTAGTGGGAAAGGAAGCTTTCTTT. Amino acids: CASSVVGKEAFF. The rearrangement joins TRBV9 to TRBJ1-1; D unresolved. Germline V gives CDR1 SGDLS, CDR2 YYNGEE. V lost 0 bases to trimming and J lost 8 bases, with 8 bases between them. This CDR3 region has 12 residues.

The DNA of the CDR3 is TGTGCCTGGAGTGTAGGGTCAGGGTTCTCACCCCTCCACTTT. The encoded protein is CAWSVGSGFSPLHF. This sequence joins TRBV30 and TRBJ1-6; D may be TRBD1 (5 bases). There are 14 residues in the CDR3. Germline lookup yields CDR1 GTSNPN and CDR2 SVGIG (reference sequence). Trimming took 0 bases from V and 10 from J, leaving 13 bases between them.

The genes are TRBV6-5 and TRBJ2-1, with D perhaps TRBD2 (5 bases). V dropped 7 bases and J dropped 7 bases, with 20 bases sitting between them. CDR3 length equals 15 residues. Germline CDR1 MNHEY, CDR2 SVGAGI. CDR3 in amino acids: CASILDLHDYNEQFF. The CDR3 nucleotides read TGTGCCAGCATCCTGGACTTACATGATTATAATGAGCAGTTCTTC.

The chain joins TRBV7-2 to TRBJ2-7; 10 bases agree with TRBD1. Germline V gene data show CDR1 as SGHTA and CDR2 as FQGNSA. V was clipped by 5 bases and J by 2 bases; unmatched bases: 12. The CDR3 spans 17 residues. The CDR3 DNA sequence: TGTGCCAGCAGCCTCGAGGGATCCGGGACAGGGGCCTACGAGCAGTACTTC. It yields the protein CASSLEGSGTGAYEQYF.

V is TRBV27 and J is TRBJ2-1; 8 nucleotides line up with TRBD1. From germline, CDR1 is MNHEY and CDR2 SMNVEV (reference sequence). There are 14 residues in the CDR3. V was clipped by 7 bases and J by 4 bases; unmatched bases: 6. The CDR3 nucleotides read TGTGCCAGCACTGGGACAGGCGCTTACAATGAGCAGTTCTTC. This gives the protein CASTGTGAYNEQFF.

CDR3 protein: CASSLESWPRTQYF. The CDR3 nucleotides read TGTGCCAGCAGCTTAGAGTCCTGGCCACGGACCCAGTACTTC. The V and J genes are TRBV7-9 and TRBJ2-5, with D unclear. V was pared by 1 base and J by 7 bases, with 13 bases between. From germline, CDR1 is SEHNR and CDR2 FQNEAQ (reference sequence). The CDR3 has 14 amino acids. The full variable domain, its missing parts supplied by reference TRBV7-9 and TRBJ2-5, is DTGVSQNPRHKITKRGQNVTFRCDPISEHNRLYWYRQTLGQGPEFLTYFQNEAQLEKSRLLSDRFSAERPKGSFSTLEIQRTEQGDSAMYLCASSLESWPRTQYFGPGTRLLVL.

This clone is classed as medium-sized. The J gene is TRBJ2-7, the V gene TRBV28; possible D gene TRBD1, 6 bases. The CDR3 extends over 14 amino acids. Germline CDR1 reads MDHEN; CDR2 reads SYDVKM. Trimming shortened V by 5 bases and J by 4 bases, and 15 bases separated the two germline ends. The CDR3 bases are TGTGCCAGCAGTACACAGGGAAGGGAGTACGAGCAGTACTTC. Amino acid sequence: CASSTQGREYEQYF.

V gene TRBV19 combines with J gene TRBJ2-3; TRBD2 aligns across 11 bases. V trimming: 5 bases; J trimming: 2 bases; junction bases outside the gene matches: 3. This CDR3 region has 15 residues. Germline V CDR1 and CDR2: LNHDA, SQIVND (reference sequence). Written as DNA, the CDR3 is TGTGCCAGTAGTTTAGCGGGAGGGGTCACAGATACGCAGTATTTT. It is translated as CASSLAGGVTDTQYF. Supplemented by reference TRBV19 and TRBJ2-3, the full variable domain reads DGGITQSPKYLFRKEGQNVTLSCEQNLNHDAMYWYRQDPGQGLRLIYYSQIVNDFQKGDIAEGYSVSREKKESFPLTVTSAQKNPTAFYLCASSLAGGVTDTQYFGPGTRLTVL.

In its sample, this clone was seen a few times. The chain combines TRBV27 with TRBJ1-2; D remains unclear. This CDR3 comprises 13 residues. The V and J ends lost 4 bases and 1 base respectively, with 7 bases between them. The germline gives CDR1 MNHEY, CDR2 SMNVEV (reference sequence). Here the CDR3 reads CASSSDGNYGYTF. DNA for the CDR3: TGTGCCAGCAGTTCTGACGGTAACTATGGCTACACCTTC.

The chain uses TRBV13 and TRBJ2-2; either TRBD1 or TRBD2 may fit D (5 bases each). V lost 5 bases and J lost 1, with 14 bases in between. Germline V lookup: CDR1 PRHDT, CDR2 FYEKMQ (reference sequence). The CDR3 length is 16 residues. Here the CDR3 DNA reads TGTGCCAGCAGCGAGGGGTCGCACGGGAACACCGGGGAGCTGTTTTTT. Encoded protein: CASSEGSHGNTGELFF.

This clone was found once. The chain couples TRBV6-5 to TRBJ2-7; D ambiguous. The V gene lost 4 bases and the J gene lost 3 bases, with 10 bases spanning the gap. Germline V CDR1 and CDR2: MNHEY, SVGAGI. The CDR3 extends over 13 amino acids. The CDR3 spells CASSLSAVYEQYF. Written as DNA, the CDR3 is TGTGCCAGCAGTTTATCGGCAGTCTACGAGCAGTACTTC.

V usage is TRBV19 and J usage is TRBJ1-3, with a weak D call TRBD1 (5 bases). This CDR3 is built from 16 residues. Trimming took off 4 bases at V and 0 bases at J, with 13 bases between the two ends. Germline CDR1 LNHDA, CDR2 SQIVND (reference sequence). The CDR3: CASSRGRTFSGNTIYF. CDR3 bases: TGTGCCAGTAGTAGGGGACGGACCTTCTCTGGAAACACCATATATTTT.

The V call is TRBV29-1, the J call TRBJ2-3; unclear D gene. V was cut by 7 bases and J by 2 bases, with 13 bases left in between. CDR3 size: 13 residues. Germline assignment: CDR1 SQVTM and CDR2 ANQGSEA. CDR3 sequence reads: CSALDRYTDTQYF. The DNA for the CDR3 is TGCAGCGCCCTGGACCGTTACACAGATACGCAGTATTTT.

The chain has TRBV5-5 and TRBJ2-5; the D call may be TRBD1 or TRBD2 (5 bases each). Germline CDR1 SGHKS, CDR2 YYEKEE (reference sequence). Between the trimmed V and J ends, which lost 4 bases and 2 bases, there was a span of 15 bases. This CDR3 spans 15 amino acids. CDR3 in amino acids: CASSPIGAGQETQYF. In DNA form, the CDR3 reads TGTGCCAGCAGCCCAATCGGGGCAGGACAAGAGACCCAGTACTTC. Full variable domain (outside the CDR3, taken from reference TRBV5-5 and TRBJ2-5): DAGVTQSPTHLIKTRGQQVTLRCSPISGHKSVSWYQQVLGQGPQFIFQYYEKEERGRGNFPDRFSARQFPNYSSELNVNALLLGDSALYLCASSPIGAGQETQYFGPGTRLLVL.

V usage is TRBV25-1 and J usage is TRBJ1-1; perhaps TRBD1 as D (5 bases). The V end lost 1 base, the J end lost 1 base, and 13 bases lay between the germline ends. The CDR3 spans 16 residues. CDR1 is MGHDK, CDR2 SYGVNS, per germline. The CDR3 is CASSELYQGSNTEAFF. The CDR3 DNA reads TGTGCCAGCAGTGAATTATATCAGGGATCGAACACTGAAGCTTTCTTT.

The chain employs TRBV29-1 and TRBJ2-1; the match to TRBD1 covers 7 bases. J lost 4 bases, V lost 1 base, and 4 bases had no gene match. The CDR3 has 14 residues. Germline loops: CDR1 SQVTM, CDR2 ANQGSEA. CDR3 sequence: CSVEGQGDYNEQFF. The CDR3 bases are TGCAGCGTTGAAGGACAGGGAGATTACAATGAGCAGTTCTTC.

This clone ranks as medium-sized (0.01 to 0.1%). The chain uses TRBV4-3 and TRBJ2-1, with TRBD1 identical over 7 bases. J lost 10 bases, V lost 0 bases, and 3 bases had no gene match. The germline gives CDR1 LGHNA, CDR2 YSLEER. This CDR3 is 13 amino acids long. CDR3: CASSQDRGREQFF. The CDR3 DNA is TGCGCCAGCAGCCAAGATAGGGGGCGGGAGCAGTTCTTC.

This clone was seen a few times. The J gene is TRBJ2-5, the V gene TRBV7-9, with D hard to call. The CDR3 loop spans 12 amino acids. The V and J ends lost 5 bases and 2 bases respectively, with 6 bases between them. The germline CDR1 and CDR2 sequences are SEHNR and FQNEAQ (reference sequence). The CDR3 bases are TGTGCCAGCAGCCCACTTCAAGAGACCCAGTACTTC. Translated, it gives CASSPLQETQYF.

The genes are TRBV27 and TRBJ2-1; 9 nucleotides match TRBD2. V dropped 5 bases and J dropped 7; count of bases not matched to a gene: 9. CDR3 size: 15 residues. CDR1 MNHEY and CDR2 SMNVEV come from the germline V gene (reference sequence). The CDR3, as DNA: TGTGCCAGCAGTCCGGGGCTAGCGGGATTAAATGAGCAGTTCTTC. Amino acids: CASSPGLAGLNEQFF.

The rearrangement links TRBV4-3 to TRBJ2-1, with 7 bases that match TRBD2. Germline CDR1 LGHNA, CDR2 YSLEER. The CDR3 contains 15 residues. The ends lost 5 bases at V and 6 bases at J; junction bases unmatched: 10. The CDR3 spells CASSLRATGGNEQFF. The CDR3 DNA is TGCGCCAGCAGCTTACGGGCCACGGGGGGCAATGAGCAGTTCTTC.

V gene TRBV27 combines with J gene TRBJ2-1, with D tentatively TRBD2 (5 bases). The ends were cut back, 2 bases at V and 10 bases at J, with 9 bases in the middle. The CDR3 extends over 12 amino acids. Germline lookup yields CDR1 MNHEY and CDR2 SMNVEV (reference sequence). The CDR3 is CASSLIGLEQFF. The DNA for the CDR3 is TGTGCCAGCAGTTTAATAGGACTGGAGCAGTTCTTC.

This chain uses TRBV28 with TRBJ1-2; D call uncertain. The CDR3 has 16 amino acids. V shed 5 bases and J shed 4 bases, with 20 bases lying between them. Germline CDR1 is MDHEN and CDR2 is SYDVKM. The CDR3 sequence is CASSLTEHHAPYGYTF. The CDR3 DNA sequence: TGTGCCAGCAGTCTTACAGAACACCACGCACCCTATGGCTACACCTTC.